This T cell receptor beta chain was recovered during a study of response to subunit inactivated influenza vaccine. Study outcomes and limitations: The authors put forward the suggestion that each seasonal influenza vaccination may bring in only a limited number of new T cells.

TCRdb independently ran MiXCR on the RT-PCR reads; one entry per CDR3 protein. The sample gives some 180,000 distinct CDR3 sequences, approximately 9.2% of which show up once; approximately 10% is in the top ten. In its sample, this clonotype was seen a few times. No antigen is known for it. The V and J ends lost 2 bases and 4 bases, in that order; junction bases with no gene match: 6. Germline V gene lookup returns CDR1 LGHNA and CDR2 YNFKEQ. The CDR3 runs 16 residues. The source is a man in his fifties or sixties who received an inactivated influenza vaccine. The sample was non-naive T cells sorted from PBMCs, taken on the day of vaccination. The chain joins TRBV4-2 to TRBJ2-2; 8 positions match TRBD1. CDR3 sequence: CASSQPGQGSTGELFF. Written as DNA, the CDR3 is TGTGCCAGCAGCCAACCCGGACAGGGCTCCACCGGGGAGCTGTTTTTT.